This TCR beta chain was retrieved from a study of naive and memory T cell subsets. Whole-study findings and limits: A few larger clonotypes appeared in naive repertoires, especially CD8, possibly memory cells re-expressing CD45RA. In naive cells, over 90% of TCR sequences were seen only once.

Overnight CMV lysate stimulation of fresh PBMCs defined donor CMV status by CD4+ IFNgamma. The beta constant-region primer was an equimolar mix of two oligonucleotides covering TRBC1 and TRBC2. Four rounds of PCR amplified the ligated cDNA using nested alpha and beta constant-region primers plus SP2. A 12-nucleotide UMI and the SP2 primer were added to the cDNA 3' end by oligonucleotide ligation. Each CDR3 protein is one row after TCRdb ran MiXCR on the UMI-ligation and nested PCR reads. The sample contains tens of thousands of distinct CDR3 sequences, approximately 10% of which appear only once. Concerning this clonotype itself: Its antigen is as yet unknown.

Trimming pared 5 bases from V and 4 bases from J, leaving 11 bases between. CDR3 size: 13 residues. The sequencing input was naive CD4+ T cells from blood. The source of this sequence is a human donor in good health. V is TRBV12-3 or TRBV12-4 and J is TRBJ1-2; D gene uncertain. The CDR3 DNA is TGTGCCAGCAGTCCCCCTGAAACCTATGGCTACACCTTC. This sequence encodes CASSPPETYGYTF.